This T cell receptor (beta chain) was retrieved from a study of CD8 T cells in Susac syndrome. Overall study findings and caveats: In total CD8+ repertoires, some 15 Susac-specific public clones were found, and CD8+ TEMRA repertoires had a few.

This CDR3 spans 13 amino acids. Trimming shortened V by 1 base and J by 1 base, and 4 bases separated the two germline ends. Germline CDR1 is ENHRY and CDR2 is SYGVKD. Reverse transcription of roughly 0.45 to 1 ug RNA used random hexamers. An immunoSEQ multiplex PCR amplified TCR beta CDR3 over 54 Vbeta and 13 Jbeta. TCRdb passed the immunoSEQ multiplex PCR reads through MiXCR, listing each CDR3 protein once. The sample contains roughly 130,000 distinct CDR3 sequences, roughly 94% of which appear only once. TCR beta from blood CD8+ and CD4+ T cells was sequenced. A word on this clonotype: What it binds is unknown.

The receptor comes from a human donor with Susac syndrome. Sequencing was carried out using CD8+ T cells from PBMCs. The V and J genes are TRBV10-3 and TRBJ1-1; D is unresolved. The CDR3 DNA is TGTGCCATCAGTGAGTTCGGGAACACTGAAGCTTTCTTT. Its translation: CAISEFGNTEAFF.